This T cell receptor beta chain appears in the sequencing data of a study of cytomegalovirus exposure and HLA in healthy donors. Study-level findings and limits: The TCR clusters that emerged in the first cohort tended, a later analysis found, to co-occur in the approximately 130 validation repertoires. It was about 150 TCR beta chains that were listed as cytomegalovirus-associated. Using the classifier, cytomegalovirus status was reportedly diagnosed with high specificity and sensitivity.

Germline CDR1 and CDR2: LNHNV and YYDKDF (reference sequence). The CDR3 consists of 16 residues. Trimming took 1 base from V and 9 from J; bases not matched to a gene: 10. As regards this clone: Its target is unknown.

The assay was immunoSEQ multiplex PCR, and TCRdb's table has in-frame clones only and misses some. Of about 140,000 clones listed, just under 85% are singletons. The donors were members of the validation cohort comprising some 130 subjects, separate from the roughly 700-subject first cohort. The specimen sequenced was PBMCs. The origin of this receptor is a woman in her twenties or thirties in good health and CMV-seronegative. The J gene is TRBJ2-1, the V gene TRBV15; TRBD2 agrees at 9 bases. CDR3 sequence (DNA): TGTGCCACCAGCAGAGTGGGCGGGGGGGCCTATGGTGAGCAGTTCTTC. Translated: CATSRVGGGAYGEQFF.